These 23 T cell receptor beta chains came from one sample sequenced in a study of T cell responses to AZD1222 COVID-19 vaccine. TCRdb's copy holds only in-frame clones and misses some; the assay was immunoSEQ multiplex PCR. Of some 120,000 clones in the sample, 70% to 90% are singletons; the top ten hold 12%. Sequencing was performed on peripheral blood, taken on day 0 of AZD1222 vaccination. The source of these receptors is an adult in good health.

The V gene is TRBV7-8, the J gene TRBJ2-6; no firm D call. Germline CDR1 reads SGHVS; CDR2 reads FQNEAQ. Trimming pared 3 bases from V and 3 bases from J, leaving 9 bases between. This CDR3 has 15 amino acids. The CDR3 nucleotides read TGTGCCAGCAGCTTGGGGATGATTGGGGCCAACGTCCTGACTTTC. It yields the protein CASSLGMIGANVLTF.

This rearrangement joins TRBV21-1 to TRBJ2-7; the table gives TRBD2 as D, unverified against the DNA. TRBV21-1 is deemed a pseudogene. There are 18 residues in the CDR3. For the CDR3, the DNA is TGTGCCAGCAGCAAAGTCCACCCCGGGGCGGGGACCCCCTACGAGCAGTACTTC. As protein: CASSKVHPGAGTPYEQYF.

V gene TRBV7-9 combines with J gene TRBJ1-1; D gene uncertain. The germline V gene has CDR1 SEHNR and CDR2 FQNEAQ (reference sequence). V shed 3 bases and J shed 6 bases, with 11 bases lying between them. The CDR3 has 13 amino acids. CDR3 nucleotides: TGTGCCAGCAGCTTTAGTGTCTCCCCTGAAGCTTTCTTT. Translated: CASSFSVSPEAFF.

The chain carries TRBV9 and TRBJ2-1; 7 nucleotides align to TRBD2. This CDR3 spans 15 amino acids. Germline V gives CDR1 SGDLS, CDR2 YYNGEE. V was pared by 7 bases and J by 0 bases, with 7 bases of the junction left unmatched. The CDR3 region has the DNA TGTGCCAGCGCCCCTGGCGGGAGCTCCTACAATGAGCAGTTCTTC. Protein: CASAPGGSSYNEQFF.

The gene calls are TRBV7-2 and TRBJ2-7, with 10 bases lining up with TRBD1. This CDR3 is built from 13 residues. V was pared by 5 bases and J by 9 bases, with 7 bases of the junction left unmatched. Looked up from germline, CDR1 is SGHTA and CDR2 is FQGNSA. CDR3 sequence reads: CASSATGGRGQYF. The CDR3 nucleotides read TGTGCCAGCAGCGCGACAGGGGGCAGGGGGCAGTACTTC.

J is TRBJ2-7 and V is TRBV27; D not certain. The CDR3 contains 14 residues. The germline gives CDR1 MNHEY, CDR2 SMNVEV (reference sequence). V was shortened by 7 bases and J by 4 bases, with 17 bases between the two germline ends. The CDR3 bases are TGTGCCAGCACCCCCGGGTCCCGAGCTTACGAGCAGTACTTC. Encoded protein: CASTPGSRAYEQYF.

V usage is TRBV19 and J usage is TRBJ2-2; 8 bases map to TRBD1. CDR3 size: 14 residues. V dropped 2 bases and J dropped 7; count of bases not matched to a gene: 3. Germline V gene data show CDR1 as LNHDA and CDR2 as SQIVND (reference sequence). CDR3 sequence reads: CASSIQGAGGELFF. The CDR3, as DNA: TGTGCCAGTAGTATACAGGGGGCCGGCGGGGAGCTGTTTTTT.

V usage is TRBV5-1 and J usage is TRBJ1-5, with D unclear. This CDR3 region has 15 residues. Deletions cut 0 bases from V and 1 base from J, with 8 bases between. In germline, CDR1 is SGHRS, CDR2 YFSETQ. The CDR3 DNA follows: TGCGCCAGCAGCTTGGGTCCGGCAAGCAATCAGCCCCAGCATTTT. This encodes CASSLGPASNQPQHF.

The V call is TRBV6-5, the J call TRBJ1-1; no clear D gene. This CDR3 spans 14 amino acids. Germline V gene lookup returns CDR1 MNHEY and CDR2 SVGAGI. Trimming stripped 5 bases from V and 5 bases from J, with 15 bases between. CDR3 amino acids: CASSQTRGRTEAFF. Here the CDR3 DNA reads TGTGCCAGCAGTCAGACCCGAGGGCGGACTGAAGCTTTCTTT.

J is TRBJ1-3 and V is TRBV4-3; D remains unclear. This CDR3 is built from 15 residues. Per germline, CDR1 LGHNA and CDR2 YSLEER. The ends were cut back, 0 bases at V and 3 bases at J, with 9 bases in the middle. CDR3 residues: CASSQDVHHGNTIYF. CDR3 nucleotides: TGCGCCAGCAGCCAAGATGTACATCATGGAAACACCATATATTTT.

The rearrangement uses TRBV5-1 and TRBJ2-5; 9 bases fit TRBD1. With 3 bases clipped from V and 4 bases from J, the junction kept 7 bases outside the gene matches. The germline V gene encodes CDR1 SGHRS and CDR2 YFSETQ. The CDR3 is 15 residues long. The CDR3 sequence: CASSSTGTGRETQYF. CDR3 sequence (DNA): TGCGCCAGCAGCTCCACCGGGACAGGGAGAGAGACCCAGTACTTC.

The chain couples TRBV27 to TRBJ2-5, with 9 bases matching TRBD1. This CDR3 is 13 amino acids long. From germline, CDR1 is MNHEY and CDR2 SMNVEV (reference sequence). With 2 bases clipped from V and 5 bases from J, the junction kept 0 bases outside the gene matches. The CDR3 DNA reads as TGTGCCAGCAGTTTAGGACAGGGGGAGACCCAGTACTTC. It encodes CASSLGQGETQYF.

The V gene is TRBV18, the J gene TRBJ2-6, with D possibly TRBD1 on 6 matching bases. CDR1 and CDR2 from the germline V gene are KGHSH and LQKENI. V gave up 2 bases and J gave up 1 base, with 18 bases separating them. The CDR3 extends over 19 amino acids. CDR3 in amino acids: CASSPFTGILGSGANVLTF. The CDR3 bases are TGTGCCAGCTCACCATTTACAGGGATCTTGGGATCTGGGGCCAACGTCCTGACTTTC.

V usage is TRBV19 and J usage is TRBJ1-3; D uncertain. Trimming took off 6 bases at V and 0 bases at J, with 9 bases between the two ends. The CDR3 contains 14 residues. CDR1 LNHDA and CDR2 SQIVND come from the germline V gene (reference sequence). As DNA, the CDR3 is TGTGCCAGTAGCCCAGAGAGCTCTGGAAACACCATATATTTT. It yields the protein CASSPESSGNTIYF.

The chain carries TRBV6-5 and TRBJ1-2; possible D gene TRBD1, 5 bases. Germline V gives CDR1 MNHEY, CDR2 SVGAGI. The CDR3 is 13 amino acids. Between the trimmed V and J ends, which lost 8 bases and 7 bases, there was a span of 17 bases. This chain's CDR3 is CASLPTGEGGYTF. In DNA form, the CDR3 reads TGTGCCAGCCTCCCAACGGGGGAAGGTGGCTACACCTTC.

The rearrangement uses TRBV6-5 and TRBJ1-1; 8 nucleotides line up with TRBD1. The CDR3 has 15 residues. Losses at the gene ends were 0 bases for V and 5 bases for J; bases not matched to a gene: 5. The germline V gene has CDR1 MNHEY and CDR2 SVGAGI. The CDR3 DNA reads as TGTGCCAGCAGTTACTCGAGCAGGGGGCTGACTGAAGCTTTCTTT. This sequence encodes CASSYSSRGLTEAFF.

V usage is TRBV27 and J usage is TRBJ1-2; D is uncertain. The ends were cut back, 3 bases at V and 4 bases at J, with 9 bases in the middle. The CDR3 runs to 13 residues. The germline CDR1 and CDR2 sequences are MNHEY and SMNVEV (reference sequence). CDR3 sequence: CASSLAQSYGYTF. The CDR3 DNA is TGTGCCAGCAGTTTGGCACAGTCCTATGGCTACACCTTC.

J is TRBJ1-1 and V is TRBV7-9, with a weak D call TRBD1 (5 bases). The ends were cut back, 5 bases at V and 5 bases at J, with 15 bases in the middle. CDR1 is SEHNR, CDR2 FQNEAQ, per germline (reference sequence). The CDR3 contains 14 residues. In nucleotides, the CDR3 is TGTGCCAGCAGCCCCCCCGGCAGGGAAACTGAAGCTTTCTTT. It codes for CASSPPGRETEAFF. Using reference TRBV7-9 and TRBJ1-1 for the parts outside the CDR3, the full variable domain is DTGVSQNPRHKITKRGQNVTFRCDPISEHNRLYWYRQTLGQGPEFLTYFQNEAQLEKSRLLSDRFSAERPKGSFSTLEIQRTEQGDSAMYLCASSPPGRETEAFFGQGTRLTVV.

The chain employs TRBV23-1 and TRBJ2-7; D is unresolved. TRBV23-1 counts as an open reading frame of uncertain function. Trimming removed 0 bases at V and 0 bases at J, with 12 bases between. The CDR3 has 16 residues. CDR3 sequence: CASSQSNTYPSYEQYF. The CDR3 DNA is TGCGCCAGCAGTCAATCCAACACCTACCCCTCCTACGAGCAGTACTTC.

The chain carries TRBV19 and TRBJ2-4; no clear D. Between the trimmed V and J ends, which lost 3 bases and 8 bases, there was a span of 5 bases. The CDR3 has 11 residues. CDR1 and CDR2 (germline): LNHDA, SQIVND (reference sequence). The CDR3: CASSIADIQYF. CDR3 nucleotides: TGTGCCAGTAGTATCGCTGACATTCAGTACTTC.

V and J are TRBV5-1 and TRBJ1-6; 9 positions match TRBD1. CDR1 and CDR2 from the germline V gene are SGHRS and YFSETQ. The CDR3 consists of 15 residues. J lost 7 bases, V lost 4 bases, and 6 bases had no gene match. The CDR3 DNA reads TGCGCCAGCAGCGGGGAGGGACAGGGAAATTCACCCCTCCACTTT. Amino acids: CASSGEGQGNSPLHF.

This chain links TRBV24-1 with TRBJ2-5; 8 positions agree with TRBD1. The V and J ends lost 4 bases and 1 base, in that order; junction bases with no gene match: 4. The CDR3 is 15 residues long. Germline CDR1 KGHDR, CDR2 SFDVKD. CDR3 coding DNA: TGTGCCACCAGTGAGGGACAGGCCCTCCAAGAGACCCAGTACTTC. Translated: CATSEGQALQETQYF.

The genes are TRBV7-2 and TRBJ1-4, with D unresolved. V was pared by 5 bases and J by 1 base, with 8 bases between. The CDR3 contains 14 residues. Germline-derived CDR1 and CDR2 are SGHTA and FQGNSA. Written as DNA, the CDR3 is TGTGCCAGCAGCGTAGGATTAACTAATGAAAAACTGTTTTTT. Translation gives CASSVGLTNEKLFF.